A single sample is the source of the 10 T cell receptor beta chains below, sequenced in a study of cytomegalovirus exposure and HLA in healthy donors. It was with 60 Vbeta and 13 Jbeta primers that the PCR ran. This table comes from immunoSEQ multiplex PCR, and its TCRdb copy is limited to in-frame clones, with some not included. The sample gives 150,000 or so clones, under 85% of which show up once; about 1.4% is in the top ten. The sequenced material came from PBMCs. These receptors all come from a woman in her 30s in good health and CMV-seronegative.

The chain couples TRBV11-3 to TRBJ2-3; TRBD2 agrees at 11 bases. The CDR3 contains 16 residues. Germline V gene data show CDR1 as SGHNT and CDR2 as YENEEA. The junction had 4 bases not matched to a gene; V was cut back by 3 bases and J by 2 bases. The CDR3 is CASSFGLAGSTDTQYF. Here the CDR3 DNA reads TGTGCCAGCAGCTTTGGACTAGCGGGTTCCACAGATACGCAGTATTTT.

The chain uses TRBV5-1 and TRBJ1-4, with D possibly matching TRBD1 (6 bases). The germline V and J ends were trimmed by 0 bases and 3 bases, with 15 bases remaining between them. The CDR3 contains 17 residues. Germline V gene lookup returns CDR1 SGHRS and CDR2 YFSETQ. The CDR3: CASSLDGSRGSNEKLFF. The CDR3 DNA sequence: TGCGCCAGCAGCTTGGATGGTTCGAGGGGGTCTAATGAAAAACTGTTTTTT. The variable domain in full, with the rest retrieved from reference TRBV5-1 and TRBJ1-4, is KAGVTQTPRYLIKTRGQQVTLSCSPISGHRSVSWYQQTPGQGLQFLFEYFSETQRNKGNFPGRFSGRQFSNSRSEMNVSTLELGDSALYLCASSLDGSRGSNEKLFFGSGTQLSVL.

The chain carries TRBV7-8 and TRBJ1-4; possibly TRBD1 for D (5 bases). V lost 4 bases to trimming and J lost 8 bases, with 23 bases between them. The germline gives CDR1 SGHVS, CDR2 FQNEAQ. The CDR3 spans 17 residues. The CDR3 bases are TGTGCCAGCAGCTCCCCCAAGTGGGGGGTGGTAGGGGAAAAACTGTTTTTT. It encodes CASSSPKWGVVGEKLFF.

The chain employs TRBV4-2 and TRBJ2-7; TRBD1 agrees at 9 bases. V trimming: 4 bases; J trimming: 3 bases; junction bases outside the gene matches: 10. This CDR3 region has 16 residues. Germline V lookup: CDR1 LGHNA, CDR2 YNFKEQ. The CDR3 coding sequence is TGTGCCAGCAGCCCCCAAACACCGGGACAGGGCTACGAGCAGTACTTC. Protein: CASSPQTPGQGYEQYF.

The chain has TRBV10-3 and TRBJ2-1; 7 bases line up with TRBD1. Germline CDR1 reads ENHRY; CDR2 reads SYGVKD. The CDR3 loop spans 13 amino acids. With V trimmed by 3 bases and J by 9 bases, 5 bases remained unmatched. The CDR3 loop is CAISDDREVEQFF. The CDR3 coding sequence is TGTGCCATCAGTGACGACAGGGAAGTTGAGCAGTTCTTC.

The chain has TRBV2 and TRBJ2-5; weak D call: TRBD1 (6 bases). The V gene's germline CDR1 is SNHLY and CDR2 FYNNEI. The CDR3 runs to 13 residues. Trimming pared 7 bases from V and 0 bases from J, leaving 9 bases between. The CDR3 DNA reads as TGTGCCAGCACGCAGGGGAACCAAGAGACCCAGTACTTC. Translated: CASTQGNQETQYF.

The chain joins TRBV19 to TRBJ1-2; no reliable D call. CDR1 and CDR2 (germline): LNHDA, SQIVND (reference sequence). V was shortened by 5 bases and J by 7 bases, with 14 bases between the two germline ends. The CDR3 is 13 residues long. The CDR3 loop is CASSSGYARGYTF. CDR3 in DNA: TGTGCCAGTAGTTCGGGGTACGCGCGTGGCTACACCTTC.

This chain links TRBV2 with TRBJ2-5; tentatively, D is TRBD1 (6 bases). Germline-derived CDR1 and CDR2 are SNHLY and FYNNEI. Trimming pared 7 bases from V and 5 bases from J, leaving 11 bases between. This CDR3 spans 12 amino acids. The chain's CDR3 is CASKGGRETQYF. The CDR3 nucleotides are TGTGCCAGCAAAGGGGGTCGGGAGACCCAGTACTTC.

V and J are TRBV28 and TRBJ1-3; no clear D. Germline loops: CDR1 MDHEN, CDR2 SYDVKM. The ends were cut back, 6 bases at V and 0 bases at J, with 12 bases in the middle. CDR3 length: 15 residues. In nucleotides, the CDR3 is TGTGCCAGCAGGTCGGGGAGCCACTCTGGAAACACCATATATTTT. Translation gives CASRSGSHSGNTIYF.

The chain is built from TRBV7-8 and TRBJ1-3; D gene uncertain. Per germline, CDR1 SGHVS and CDR2 FQNEAQ. The CDR3 consists of 15 residues. V lost 5 bases to trimming and J lost 0 bases, with 11 bases between them. In DNA form, the CDR3 reads TGTGCCAGCAGCCTTTGGGCCCACTCTGGAAACACCATATATTTT. Amino acid sequence: CASSLWAHSGNTIYF.